This entry describes one T cell receptor beta chain. Its cognate antigen is unknown. Each specimen consisted of 1-10 million cryopreserved PBMC prior to extraction of DNA. The data are from a study of long-term antiretroviral therapy in people with HIV. General study points: Pre-ART expanded clones dominated the repertoire at every time point.

Runs used v3.0 of the immunoSEQ assay and were done at survey level. The assay was immunoSEQ multiplex PCR, and TCRdb's table has in-frame clones only and misses some. Of 30,000 to 35,000 clones in the sample, about four fifths were seen once. This receptor was taken from a man in his forties or fifties with HIV. The input for sequencing was unsorted PBMCs, taken 3 years after starting antiretroviral therapy.

The CDR3 coding sequence is TGTGCCAGCAGTTATTTAGACGGACCCTATGGCTACACCTTC. Its translation: CASSYLDGPYGYTF. The chain carries TRBV6-1 and TRBJ1-2; D unclear. CDR1 and CDR2 (germline): MNHNS, SASEGT. V lost 5 bases, J lost 4 bases, and 14 bases lay in between. CDR3 length: 14 residues.